This record concerns one T cell receptor (beta chain) sequence. Its specificity is not known. These data belong to a study of human T cells and chemical hapten exposure. Study context: Patch tests of 0.01% DPC on the upper back were read at 6 days. Per-sample TCR yield variability stemmed mainly from small pooled library volume differences.

Study-level points and caveats: DPC sensitization did not alter TCRs above 1 in 1000 frequency. Compared with pre-sensitization or healthy control sets, expanded TCRs clustered more.

TCRdb analysed the RACE reads with MiXCR anew, one entry per CDR3 protein. The repertoire holds some 200,000 distinct CDR3 sequences, just under 30% seen once, with 2.9% in the top ten. The CDR3 runs 14 residues. With V trimmed by 0 bases and J by 5 bases, 6 bases remained unmatched. The germline V gene has CDR1 SQVTM and CDR2 ANQGSEA. Stated time point: pre-sensitization, week 0. Treatment here: therapeutic diphenylcyclopropenone sensitization with weekly scalp DPC. The sequence was obtained from a woman in her 30s with alopecia areata. Some clones in this sample may be carry-over from other donors' samples. The genes are TRBV29-1 and TRBJ1-2, with 7 bases identical to TRBD1. Sequenced material: whole blood, taken in connection with sensitization to the hapten diphenylcyclopropenone (DPC). CDR3 loop: CSVEEKGGGYGYTF. In DNA form, the CDR3 reads TGCAGCGTTGAAGAAAAAGGGGGCGGATATGGCTACACCTTC.